This T cell receptor beta chain was retrieved from a study of Graves' ophthalmopathy and Graves' hyperthyroidism. Findings and limits, study-wide: Ophthalmopathy versus stable hyperthyroidism: 13-signature model gave roughly 88% sensitivity, less than 83% specificity. With a specificity of about 73% and a sensitivity of 70% to 71%, the model predicted ophthalmopathy progression. Most expanded clonotypes in thyroid above 0.001 frequency also showed up in blood.

Ten or more counts support this clonotype. Its antigen remains unknown. Germline V gives CDR1 MGHRA, CDR2 YSYEKL. This CDR3 spans 14 amino acids. V was trimmed by 3 bases and J by 6 bases, leaving 14 bases between them. The TCR beta CDR3 regions underwent amplification from RNA transcripts. First-round RT-PCR used HTBI primers; second-round multiplex PCR followed. MiXCR, applied by TCRdb to the multiplex PCR reads, yields one record per CDR3 protein. This sample has over a million distinct CDR3 sequences, with about 38% found just once. Exclusion criteria comprised other autoimmune diseases, uncontrolled infections, pregnancy or lactation in patients.

The chain has TRBV4-1 and TRBJ1-2; D unresolved. The sequencing input was peripheral blood or thyroid tissue (not recorded which). The clonotype comes from an adult man with Graves' hyperthyroidism. The DNA for the CDR3 is TGCGCCAGCAGCCATCTCCCCCAAGGTGATGGCTACACCTTC. As protein: CASSHLPQGDGYTF.